These 15 T cell receptor beta chains came from one sample sequenced in a study of T cell responses to AZD1222 COVID-19 vaccine. TCRdb keeps only in-frame clones here, not all; method: immunoSEQ multiplex PCR. In the table there are roughly 80,000 clones, about nine tenths of which are singletons. The sequencing here drew on peripheral blood, taken on day 0 of AZD1222 vaccination. The receptors here all came from an adult in good health.

The chain joins TRBV30 to TRBJ1-1; D not resolved. The germline gives CDR1 GTSNPN, CDR2 SVGIG (reference sequence). The CDR3 is 11 amino acids. The CDR3 DNA follows: TGTGCGAGGAAAATGAACACTGAAGCTTTCTTT. It specifies CARKMNTEAFF.

In its sample, this clone was seen once. This chain connects TRBV6-5 to TRBJ1-5; D is undetermined. The CDR3 extends over 14 amino acids. The germline CDR1 and CDR2 sequences are MNHEY and SVGAGI. With 7 bases removed from V and 3 bases from J, the gap between germline ends came to 13 bases. The CDR3 DNA sequence: TGTGCCAGCACCACAAGGACTGTCAATCAGCCCCAGCATTTT. Encoded protein: CASTTRTVNQPQHF.

V usage is TRBV5-1 and J usage is TRBJ2-3; no clear D. This CDR3 has 12 amino acids. V shed 4 bases and J shed 5 bases, with 8 bases lying between them. CDR1 and CDR2 from the germline V gene are SGHRS and YFSETQ. This CDR3 reads CASSLERDTQYF. For the CDR3, the DNA is TGCGCCAGCAGCCTGGAGCGAGATACGCAGTATTTT.

The rearrangement uses TRBV5-1 and TRBJ1-4; 8 nucleotides agree with TRBD1. The CDR3 is 15 amino acids. The J segment lost 0 bases and the V segment lost 5 bases, leaving 3 bases of the junction unmatched. Germline loops: CDR1 SGHRS, CDR2 YFSETQ. The CDR3 loop is CASRGTGATNEKLFF. As DNA, the CDR3 is TGCGCCAGCAGGGGGACAGGAGCAACTAATGAAAAACTGTTTTTT.

The chain uses TRBV7-8 and TRBJ2-7; 7 bases align to TRBD1. Germline lookup yields CDR1 SGHVS and CDR2 FQNEAQ. The CDR3 length is 16 residues. Losses at the gene ends were 5 bases for V and 2 bases for J; bases not matched to a gene: 12. Written as DNA, the CDR3 is TGTGCCAGCAGCCTCCGAACTGGGACAGCACCCTACGAGCAGTACTTC. Protein sequence: CASSLRTGTAPYEQYF.

The rearrangement uses TRBV6-5 and TRBJ2-5; a weak D match, TRBD1 (5 bases). The germline CDR1 and CDR2 sequences are MNHEY and SVGAGI. This CDR3 comprises 13 residues. The V gene lost 6 bases and the J gene lost 4 bases, with 12 bases spanning the gap. CDR3 residues: CASRKLGVETQYF. The CDR3 DNA reads TGTGCCAGCAGGAAGTTAGGGGTAGAGACCCAGTACTTC.

V is TRBV13 and J is TRBJ2-5; 7 bases are shared with TRBD2. The CDR3 consists of 17 residues. V gave up 5 bases and J gave up 2 bases; unmatched junction bases: 14. The germline gives CDR1 PRHDT, CDR2 FYEKMQ (reference sequence). The CDR3, as DNA: TGTGCCAGCAGCCTCTCTCGCCTAGCGGAGGGGCAAGAGACCCAGTACTTC. This translates into CASSLSRLAEGQETQYF.

The rearrangement joins TRBV5-1 to TRBJ1-5; the match to TRBD1 covers 7 bases. Trimming took 4 bases from V and 8 from J; bases not matched to a gene: 9. The germline V gene has CDR1 SGHRS and CDR2 YFSETQ. The CDR3 contains 14 residues. CDR3 amino acids: CASSLQGMGEPQHF. CDR3 sequence (DNA): TGCGCCAGCAGCCTACAGGGGATGGGGGAGCCCCAGCATTTT.

This chain links TRBV12-3 or TRBV12-4 with TRBJ1-1; 7 nucleotides agree with TRBD1. The V segment lost 6 bases and the J segment 11 bases; nucleotides outside the gene matches: 6. This CDR3 spans 11 amino acids. This chain's CDR3 is CASRDRVVAFF. CDR3 nucleotides: TGTGCCAGCAGAGACAGGGTGGTGGCTTTCTTT.

V gene TRBV5-6 combines with J gene TRBJ1-1, with D perhaps matching TRBD1 (6 bases). The CDR3 covers 15 residues. The V end was cut by 4 bases, the J end by 8 bases, with 21 bases between. The germline CDR1 and CDR2 sequences are SGHDT and YYEEEE. CDR3 sequence: CASSNTGTLKREAFF. The CDR3 region has the DNA TGTGCCAGCAGCAACACCGGGACACTTAAACGGGAAGCTTTCTTT.

This clone has just one count. The V call is TRBV11-3, the J call TRBJ2-6, with 9 bases lining up with TRBD1. Germline CDR1 is SGHNT and CDR2 is YENEEA. Losses at the gene ends were 4 bases for V and 1 base for J; bases not matched to a gene: 8. CDR3 length: 18 residues. The CDR3 loop reads CASSSRDREASGANVLTF. In nucleotides, the CDR3 is TGTGCCAGCAGCTCGAGGGACAGGGAGGCTTCTGGGGCCAACGTCCTGACTTTC. The whole variable domain, filled in from reference TRBV11-3 and TRBJ2-6, reads EAGVVQSPRYKIIEKKQPVAFWCNPISGHNTLYWYLQNLGQGPELLIRYENEEAVDDSQLPKDRFSAERLKGVDSTLKIQPAELGDSAVYLCASSSRDREASGANVLTFGAGSRLTVL.

The chain is built from TRBV7-8 and TRBJ1-2; no definite D call. Trimming removed 0 bases from V and 4 bases from J, with 12 bases in between. Per germline, CDR1 SGHVS and CDR2 FQNEAQ. This CDR3 contains 15 residues. CDR3 nucleotide sequence: TGTGCCAGCAGCTTAGCGCGTACGAGTAGCTATGGCTACACCTTC. It translates to CASSLARTSSYGYTF.

This clone was recorded only once. The chain is built from TRBV19 and TRBJ2-1; 7 bases map to TRBD2. V lost 3 bases to trimming and J lost 5 bases; unmatched junction nucleotides: 7. The CDR3 length is 15 residues. Per the germline V gene, CDR1 is LNHDA and CDR2 is SQIVND (reference sequence). The CDR3 region has the DNA TGTGCCAGTAGTATGGGTAGCGGGCGGAACAATGAGCAGTTCTTC. Amino acids: CASSMGSGRNNEQFF.

This clone has a handful of counts. V and J are TRBV11-3 and TRBJ2-7; D not resolved. The CDR3 length is 13 residues. Trimming stripped 7 bases from V and 3 bases from J, with 13 bases between. Germline V CDR1 and CDR2: SGHNT, YENEEA. CDR3 sequence: CASKNQMNYEQYF. CDR3 DNA sequence: TGTGCCAGCAAAAACCAGATGAACTACGAGCAGTACTTC. Full variable domain (missing parts from reference TRBV11-3 and TRBJ2-7): EAGVVQSPRYKIIEKKQPVAFWCNPISGHNTLYWYLQNLGQGPELLIRYENEEAVDDSQLPKDRFSAERLKGVDSTLKIQPAELGDSAVYLCASKNQMNYEQYFGPGTRLTVT.

The chain couples TRBV29-1 to TRBJ1-2; D not resolved. With 2 bases removed from V and 2 bases from J, the gap between germline ends came to 9 bases. The germline CDR1 and CDR2 sequences are SQVTM and ANQGSEA. This CDR3 comprises 13 residues. The CDR3 here is CSVERTANYGYTF. The CDR3 DNA reads as TGCAGCGTTGAAAGAACAGCCAACTATGGCTACACCTTC. The full variable domain, in which reference TRBV29-1 and TRBJ1-2 provide the parts outside the CDR3, is SAVISQKPSRDICQRGTSLTIQCQVDSQVTMMFWYRQQPGQSLTLIATANQGSEATYESGFVIDKFPISRPNLTFSTLTVSNMSPEDSSIYLCSVERTANYGYTFGSGTRLTVV.